The rows below give T cell receptor beta chains drawn from one sample of a study of T cell responses to AZD1222 COVID-19 vaccine. Sequencing used immunoSEQ multiplex PCR; TCRdb keeps in-frame clones, though not all of them. The data show over 150,000 clones, approximately 87% seen once. The sequencing used peripheral blood, collected on day 0 of MenACWY control vaccination. The origin of the receptors is an adult in good health. Each CDR3 is given with its conserved first and last residue. Each record gives: J gene, D gene, clone size, V gene, CDR3 DNA, CDR3 protein. The D gene is left open where the match is weak. Rows give clone size only sometimes, using once, few, many, or a class for an expanded clone.

J gene: TRBJ1-4; D gene: -; clone size: -; V gene: TRBV5-6; CDR3 DNA: TGTGCCAGCAGCTTGGCCGGTAGTGGGCTATCGGAAAAACTGTTTTTT; CDR3 protein: CASSLAGSGLSEKLFF
J gene: TRBJ2-7; D gene: -; clone size: -; V gene: TRBV6-5; CDR3 DNA: TGTGCCAGCAGTTACGTGCCTAGTATGGTTGACGAGCAGTACTTC; CDR3 protein: CASSYVPSMVDEQYF
J gene: TRBJ2-5; D gene: -; clone size: -; V gene: TRBV5-1; CDR3 DNA: TGCGCCAGCAGCTTGGAGGGCAGTAGCCAAGAGACCCAGTACTTC; CDR3 protein: CASSLEGSSQETQYF
J gene: TRBJ1-2; D gene: TRBD1; clone size: -; V gene: TRBV29-1; CDR3 DNA: TGCAGCGTTGCTAGGGACAGGGGGATACTCTATGGCTACACCTTC; CDR3 protein: CSVARDRGILYGYTF
J gene: TRBJ1-2; D gene: TRBD1; clone size: -; V gene: TRBV19; CDR3 DNA: TGTGCCAGTAGTACCGGACAGGGTGTTAACTATGGCTACACCTTC; CDR3 protein: CASSTGQGVNYGYTF
J gene: TRBJ1-3; D gene: -; clone size: -; V gene: TRBV6-5; CDR3 DNA: TGTGCCAGCAGAACACAACAGGGAAACACCATATATTTT; CDR3 protein: CASRTQQGNTIYF
J gene: TRBJ2-3; D gene: TRBD1; clone size: -; V gene: TRBV3-1/TRBV3-2; CDR3 DNA: TGTGCCAGCAGCCAAGATCAGGACAGGGGTGCCCCAGATACGCAGTATTTT; CDR3 protein: CASSQDQDRGAPDTQYF
J gene: TRBJ1-4; D gene: -; clone size: -; V gene: TRBV28; CDR3 DNA: TGTGCCAGCAGCCTCAGGGACGAAAAACTGTTTTTT; CDR3 protein: CASSLRDEKLFF
J gene: TRBJ2-5; D gene: -; clone size: -; V gene: TRBV30; CDR3 DNA: TGTGCCTGGAGAAGGAGGGGGAGTCTCGGGACCCAGTACTTC; CDR3 protein: CAWRRRGSLGTQYF
J gene: TRBJ2-2; D gene: -; clone size: -; V gene: TRBV5-1; CDR3 DNA: TGCGCCAGCAGCTTGGAAGTAAGCGGGGAGCTGTTTTTT; CDR3 protein: CASSLEVSGELFF
J gene: TRBJ2-2; D gene: -; clone size: once; V gene: TRBV6-5; CDR3 DNA: TGTGCCAGCAGCCTCCCAGGCGGGGAGCTGTTTTTT; CDR3 protein: CASSLPGGELFF
J gene: TRBJ2-7; D gene: TRBD1; clone size: -; V gene: TRBV9; CDR3 DNA: TGTGCCAGCGACAGGGGGACGGACGAGCAGTACTTC; CDR3 protein: CASDRGTDEQYF
J gene: TRBJ2-3; D gene: TRBD1; clone size: -; V gene: TRBV10-3; CDR3 DNA: TGTGCCATCAGTGAGTCTGCAGGGGGCCGGGGAGATACGCAGTATTTT; CDR3 protein: CAISESAGGRGDTQYF
J gene: TRBJ1-5; D gene: -; clone size: -; V gene: TRBV7-8; CDR3 DNA: TGTGCCAGCAGCTTGGCAGGGGCTGATCAGCCCCAGCATTTT; CDR3 protein: CASSLAGADQPQHF
J gene: TRBJ1-1; D gene: TRBD1; clone size: -; V gene: TRBV27; CDR3 DNA: TGTGCCACCGATCGGACAGGCTCGAACACTGAAGCTTTCTTT; CDR3 protein: CATDRTGSNTEAFF